Listed below are T cell receptor beta chains from one sample, sequenced in a study of identical twins. Each CDR3 protein gets one entry after TCRdb re-called the 5' RACE reads with MiXCR. The sample has around 340,000 distinct CDR3 sequences, 10% to 15% seen once. The data were also submitted as part of a second study, on yellow fever vaccine responses in identical twins.

The source material was CD8+ T cells sorted from blood. The receptor source for this set is a woman in her late teens or twenties in good health. CDR3s include the opening cysteine and the closing phenylalanine or tryptophan. A D gene is named only where the DNA matches it firmly. Clone size is given for some rows only: seen once, a few or many times, or a class if the clone is expanded.

D	V	size	J	DNA	CDR3
-	TRBV7-9	many	TRBJ2-1	TGTGCCAGCAGCTTAGCAGGGGGCTACAATGAGCAGTTCTTC	CASSLAGGYNEQFF
TRBD2	TRBV4-1	-	TRBJ2-2	TGCGCCAGCAGCGTCGCCGGGACTAGTCTCGGGGAGCTGTTTTTT	CASSVAGTSLGELFF
TRBD2	TRBV2	-	TRBJ2-7	TGTGCCAGCAGTGGACCGACTAGCGTAACCTACGAGCAGTACTTC	CASSGPTSVTYEQYF
-	TRBV11-2	-	TRBJ1-6	TGTGCCAGCAGCTTGGGGGGGGGCTCCTATAATTCACCCCTCCACTTT	CASSLGGGSYNSPLHF
TRBD1	TRBV12-3/TRBV12-4	-	TRBJ2-3	TGTGCCAGCAATTCGGACAGGGGCCCAGATACGCAGTATTTT	CASNSDRGPDTQYF
TRBD1	TRBV10-2	few	TRBJ2-2	TGCGCCAGCAGCACAGGGGGTAACCTTGGGGAGCTGTTTTTT	CASSTGGNLGELFF
TRBD2	TRBV5-6	-	TRBJ2-1	TGTGCCAGCAGCTTCGGCGGGGGGAGGTGGAATGAGCAGTTCTTC	CASSFGGGRWNEQFF
-	TRBV12-3/TRBV12-4	few	TRBJ2-2	TGTGCCAGCAAAGGGGCCACCGGGGAGCTGTTTTTT	CASKGATGELFF
-	TRBV28	-	TRBJ2-7	TGTGCCAGCAGTTTCCGACTAGGAGACTACGAGCAGTACTTC	CASSFRLGDYEQYF
TRBD1	TRBV7-2	-	TRBJ2-7	TGTGCCAGCAGCTTCGGGACAGGGCATAGATCCGAGCAGTACTTC	CASSFGTGHRSEQYF
TRBD1	TRBV7-6	-	TRBJ1-2	TGTGCCAGCAGCCCAGACAGGGGAGGCTATGGCTACACCTTC	CASSPDRGGYGYTF
-	TRBV11-2	few	TRBJ2-5	TGTGCCAGCAGCTTTTCGGCCGGGTGGAAAGAGACCCAGTACTTC	CASSFSAGWKETQYF
-	TRBV29-1	many	TRBJ2-1	TGCAGCGTTGAAGGGGAAGGGGACTACAATGAGCAGTTCTTC	CSVEGEGDYNEQFF
-	TRBV27	few	TRBJ1-1	TGTGCCAGCAGTACGAAACCCGGGATTGTCATGAACACTGAAGCTTTCTTT	CASSTKPGIVMNTEAFF
TRBD1	TRBV24-1	few	TRBJ2-7	TGTGCCACTAGCCCAGGGGGATCCGGAGGCGAGCAGTACTTC	CATSPGGSGGEQYF
TRBD2	TRBV9	-	TRBJ2-2	TGTGCCAGCAGCGCAAAGCGGGAGGGCCAGGTCACCGGGGAGCTGTTTTTT	CASSAKREGQVTGELFF
-	TRBV27	-	TRBJ2-3	TGTGCCAGCCAATCGGGTGGGGCTACAGATACGCAGTATTTT	CASQSGGATDTQYF
-	TRBV3-1	-	TRBJ2-2	TGTGCCAGCAGCCGAGACGTCGGGGAGCTGTTTTTT	CASSRDVGELFF
TRBD1	TRBV27	-	TRBJ2-2	TGTGCCAGCAGTCCCCATCCCGACAGGGTTAACACCGGGGAGCTGTTTTTT	CASSPHPDRVNTGELFF
TRBD2	TRBV6-5	few	TRBJ2-5	TGTGCCAGCAGTTTACTAGCGGGAGGGGAAGAGACCCAGTACTTC	CASSLLAGGEETQYF
-	TRBV15	-	TRBJ1-5	TGTGCCACCAGCAGAGAAGCAGGCCCAAGCAATCAGCCCCAGCATTTT	CATSREAGPSNQPQHF
-	TRBV9	many	TRBJ2-1	TGTGCCAGCAGCGTAGGAATGGGGAATGAGCAGTTCTTC	CASSVGMGNEQFF
TRBD1	TRBV24-1	few	TRBJ2-1	TGTGCCACCAGTGAGGAACCGGGACAGCAACGATTAAAGTCCTACAATGAGCAGTTCTTC	CATSEEPGQQRLKSYNEQFF
-	TRBV5-1	many	TRBJ2-3	TGCGCCAGCAGCTTTGAGGTACCTAGCACAGATACGCAGTATTTT	CASSFEVPSTDTQYF
TRBD1	TRBV19	few	TRBJ1-6	TGTGCCAGTAGGACCTTCGGGACAGTAGATTCACCCCTCCACTTT	CASRTFGTVDSPLHF
-	TRBV28	-	TRBJ2-2	TGTGCCAGCAGTCCGGGTATTAGCGGAACGAACACCGGGGAGCTGTTTTTT	CASSPGISGTNTGELFF
TRBD1	TRBV7-9	few	TRBJ2-4	TGTGCCAGCAGCTTTGGAGCAACGGGACAGCTAAACATTCAGTACTTC	CASSFGATGQLNIQYF
-	TRBV24-1	few	TRBJ2-1	TGTGCCACCAGTACAATGGACGGCTACAATGAGCAGTTCTTC	CATSTMDGYNEQFF
-	TRBV7-9	-	TRBJ2-5	TGTGCCAGCAGGGAAGGGGACTCCAACCAAGAGACCCAGTACTTC	CASREGDSNQETQYF
-	TRBV6-5	many	TRBJ2-3	TGTGCCAGCAGTAACTGGGCTAACTCACTAGATACGCAGTATTTT	CASSNWANSLDTQYF
-	TRBV7-8	-	TRBJ1-1	TGTGCCAGCAGCCCGGATGGGGTGAACACTGAAGCTTTCTTT	CASSPDGVNTEAFF
-	TRBV7-9	few	TRBJ1-1	TGTGCCAGCAGCGTCACGGGCCGGGACACTGAAGCTTTCTTT	CASSVTGRDTEAFF
-	TRBV13	few	TRBJ2-4	TGTGCCAGCAGCCCTCGGGACAACGAAAACATTCAGTACTTC	CASSPRDNENIQYF
-	TRBV6-5	-	TRBJ2-2	TGTGCCAGCAGTTACTCGGCTCTGAACACCGGGGAGCTGTTTTTT	CASSYSALNTGELFF
-	TRBV28	few	TRBJ2-1	TGTGCCAGCAGATCCTGGACTGGAGGGGTTCCTAGCTCCTACAATGAGCAGTTCTTC	CASRSWTGGVPSSYNEQFF